Listed below are T cell receptor beta chains from one sample, sequenced in a study of blood T cell repertoires in COVID-19. TCRdb's table, derived via immunoSEQ multiplex PCR, lists solely in-frame clones and lacks some. The table includes 97,000 or so clones, about 83% detected once. Input material: peripheral blood. The receptors originated from a man between 35 and 55 years old with active or convalescent COVID-19. Both conserved end residues are part of each CDR3. Fields, in order: clone size, V gene, D gene, J gene, CDR3 protein, CDR3 DNA. A D gene is named only where the DNA matches it firmly. A row's size may be missing; if present it is once, few, many or a size class.

>NA|TRBV2|NA|TRBJ1-5
CASSEGTDSNQPQHF
TGTGCCAGCAGTGAAGGAACTGATAGCAATCAGCCCCAGCATTTT
>NA|TRBV9|TRBD1|TRBJ1-6
CASSEETGSSYNSPLHF
TGTGCCAGCAGCGAGGAGACAGGGAGCTCCTATAATTCACCCCTCCACTTT
>NA|TRBV9|TRBD1|TRBJ1-1
CASSITGARNTEAFF
TGTGCCAGCAGCATTACAGGGGCCAGGAACACTGAAGCTTTCTTT
>NA|TRBV5-6|NA|TRBJ2-7
CASSYQSPHEQYF
TGTGCCAGCAGCTACCAAAGCCCTCACGAGCAGTACTTC
>few|TRBV7-3|NA|TRBJ1-4
CASSPNGQINEKLFF
TGTGCCAGCAGCCCTAATGGACAGATTAATGAAAAACTGTTTTTT
>NA|TRBV6-5|TRBD1|TRBJ1-6
CASSYGQGSGSPLHF
TGTGCCAGCAGTTACGGACAGGGATCAGGATCACCCCTCCACTTT
>NA|TRBV19|NA|TRBJ1-3
CIGLGNTIYF
TGTATTGGGCTTGGAAACACCATATATTTT
>NA|TRBV11-2|NA|TRBJ1-2
CASSSTTGRYAGYTF
TGTGCCAGCAGCTCGACCACAGGACGGTATGCCGGCTACACCTTC
>NA|TRBV5-4|NA|TRBJ2-1
CASSTRQEPSNEQFF
TGTGCCAGCAGCACGCGACAGGAGCCCTCCAATGAGCAGTTCTTC
>NA|TRBV3-1/TRBV3-2|NA|TRBJ1-3
CASSQVRDGGNTIYF
TGTGCCAGCAGCCAAGTGCGGGACGGTGGAAACACCATATATTTT
>once|TRBV9|TRBD2|TRBJ2-3
CASRPTSGGRYDTDTQYF
TGTGCCAGCAGACCAACTAGCGGGGGGCGCTATGACACAGATACGCAGTATTTT
>NA|TRBV18|TRBD1|TRBJ1-1
CASSPPRGMNTEAFF
TGTGCCAGCTCACCTCCCAGGGGGATGAACACTGAAGCTTTCTTT
>NA|TRBV29-1|NA|TRBJ1-5
CRGGNQPQHF
TGCAGGGGGGGGAATCAGCCCCAGCATTTT
>NA|TRBV5-4|TRBD1|TRBJ2-3
CASSSARGLTDTQYF
TGTGCCAGCAGCTCCGCCAGGGGGCTGACTGATACGCAGTATTTT
>NA|TRBV9|NA|TRBJ2-7
CASSVGESVGGEQYF
TGTGCCAGCAGCGTAGGGGAGAGCGTAGGAGGCGAGCAGTACTTC
>NA|TRBV7-2|TRBD1|TRBJ1-6
CASRLGDRSSYNSPLHF
TGTGCCAGCAGACTAGGGGACAGGAGCTCCTATAATTCACCCCTCCACTTT
>once|TRBV7-9|NA|TRBJ2-3
CASSSRDTQYF
TGTGCCAGCAGCAGCCGGGATACGCAGTATTTT
>NA|TRBV11-2|TRBD1|TRBJ2-7
CASSLGGPGQGIHEQYF
TGTGCCAGCAGCTTAGGGGGTCCGGGACAGGGGATTCACGAGCAGTACTTC
>NA|TRBV30|NA|TRBJ2-3
CAWSVQQGTDTQYF
TGTGCCTGGAGTGTACAACAGGGAACAGATACGCAGTATTTT
>NA|TRBV5-1|TRBD1|TRBJ2-1
CASSSGQGKINEQFF
TGCGCCAGCAGCTCCGGACAGGGGAAGATCAATGAGCAGTTCTTC
>NA|TRBV18|TRBD1|TRBJ1-3
CASSREEQGASGNTIYF
TGTGCCAGCTCCCGCGAGGAACAGGGGGCCTCTGGAAACACCATATATTTT
>NA|TRBV6-5|NA|TRBJ1-2
CASSTSGLELYGYTF
TGTGCCAGCAGTACTTCAGGGTTAGAACTCTATGGCTACACCTTC
>NA|TRBV6-5|TRBD1|TRBJ2-7
CASGGQGVGEQYF
TGTGCCAGCGGCGGACAGGGTGTAGGGGAGCAGTACTTC
>few|TRBV27|TRBD1|TRBJ2-3
CASSPRLYDRGFRTDTQYF
TGTGCCAGCAGTCCCCGGCTCTATGACAGGGGATTCCGCACAGATACGCAGTATTTT
>NA|TRBV29-1|NA|TRBJ2-7
CSAQVAYEQYF
TGCAGCGCTCAGGTGGCCTACGAGCAGTACTTC
>NA|TRBV18|TRBD2|TRBJ2-7
CASSPPSGGTSYEQYF
TGTGCCAGCTCACCACCTAGCGGGGGGACCTCCTACGAGCAGTACTTC
>NA|TRBV6-2/TRBV6-3|NA|TRBJ2-6
CASSQEGQGSSGANVLTF
TGTGCCAGCAGCCAAGAGGGACAAGGAAGCTCTGGGGCCAACGTCCTGACTTTC
>NA|TRBV6-5|NA|TRBJ2-3
CSTGQWRGTQYF
TGTTCTACGGGACAGTGGCGGGGTACGCAGTATTTT
>few|TRBV18|TRBD1|TRBJ1-3
CASSDQGAGSGNTIYF
TGTGCCAGCTCAGACCAGGGGGCCGGATCCGGAAACACCATATATTTT
>NA|TRBV6-5|NA|TRBJ1-1
CASRDRTTEAFF
TGTGCCAGCAGGGACAGAACTACTGAAGCTTTCTTT
>NA|TRBV20-1|NA|TRBJ2-7
CSARGTDEQYF
TGCAGTGCTAGAGGGACAGACGAGCAGTACTTC
>NA|TRBV6-2/TRBV6-3|TRBD2|TRBJ2-4
CASSQEAGGTKNIQYF
TGTGCCAGCAGCCAAGAAGCGGGGGGCACAAAAAACATTCAGTACTTC
>NA|TRBV7-2|TRBD1|TRBJ1-1
CASSPQGANTEAFF
TGTGCCAGCAGCCCACAGGGGGCGAACACTGAAGCTTTCTTT
>NA|TRBV6-2/TRBV6-3|TRBD2|TRBJ2-3
CASSSERLRGSTDTQYF
TGTGCCAGCAGTTCCGAGAGATTGCGGGGGAGCACAGATACGCAGTATTTT
>NA|TRBV7-2|NA|TRBJ2-2
CASSLATHTAGELFF
TGTGCCAGCAGCTTAGCGACACACACGGCCGGGGAGCTGTTTTTT
>NA|TRBV4-3|NA|TRBJ2-1
CASSQEGGTSSYNEQFF
TGCGCCAGCAGCCAAGAGGGGGGAACGAGCTCCTACAATGAGCAGTTCTTC